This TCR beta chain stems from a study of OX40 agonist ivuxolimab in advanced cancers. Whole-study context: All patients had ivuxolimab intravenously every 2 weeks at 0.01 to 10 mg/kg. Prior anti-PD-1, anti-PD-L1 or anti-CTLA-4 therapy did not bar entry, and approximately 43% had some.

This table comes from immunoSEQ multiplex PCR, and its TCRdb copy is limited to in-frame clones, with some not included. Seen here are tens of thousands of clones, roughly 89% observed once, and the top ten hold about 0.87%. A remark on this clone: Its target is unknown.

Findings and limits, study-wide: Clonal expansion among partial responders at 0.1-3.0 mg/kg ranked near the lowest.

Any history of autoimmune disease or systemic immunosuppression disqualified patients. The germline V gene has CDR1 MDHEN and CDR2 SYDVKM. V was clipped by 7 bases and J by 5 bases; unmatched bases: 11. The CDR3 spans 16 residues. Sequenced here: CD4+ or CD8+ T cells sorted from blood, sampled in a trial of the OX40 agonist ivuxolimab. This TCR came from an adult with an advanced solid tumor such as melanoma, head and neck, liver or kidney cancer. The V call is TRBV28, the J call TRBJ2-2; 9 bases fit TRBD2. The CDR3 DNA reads TGTGCCAGCACCCCCGGCGGGGGGGCTCGAACCGGGGAGCTGTTTTTT. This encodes CASTPGGGARTGELFF.